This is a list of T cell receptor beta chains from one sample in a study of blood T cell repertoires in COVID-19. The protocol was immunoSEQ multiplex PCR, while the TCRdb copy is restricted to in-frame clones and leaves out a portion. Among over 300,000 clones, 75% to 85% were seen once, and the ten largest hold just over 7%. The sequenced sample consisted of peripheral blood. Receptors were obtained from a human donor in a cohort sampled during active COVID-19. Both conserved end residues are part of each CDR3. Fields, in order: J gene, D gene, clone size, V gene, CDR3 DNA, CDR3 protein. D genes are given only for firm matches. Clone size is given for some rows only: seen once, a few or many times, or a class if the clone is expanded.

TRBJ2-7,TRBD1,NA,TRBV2,TGTGCCAGCAGGGGTCCCGGGACAGGGGATAGCTACGAGCAGTACTTC,CASRGPGTGDSYEQYF
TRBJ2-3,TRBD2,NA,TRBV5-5,TGTGCCAGCAGCCCCCTAGCGGGGGGTAGAGATACGCAGTATTTT,CASSPLAGGRDTQYF
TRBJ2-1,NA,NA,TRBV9,TGTGCCAGCAGCGTACCCCCCGACAATGAGCAGTTCTTC,CASSVPPDNEQFF
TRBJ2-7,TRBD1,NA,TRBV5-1,TGCGCCAGCAGCTTGCCCAGGGGACAGGTCTCCTACGAGCAGTACTTC,CASSLPRGQVSYEQYF
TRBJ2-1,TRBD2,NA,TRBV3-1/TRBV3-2,TGTGCCAGCAGTGACAAAACCGGGACTAGCGGTTACAATGAGCAGTTCTTC,CASSDKTGTSGYNEQFF
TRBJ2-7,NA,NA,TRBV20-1,TGCAGTGCTAGTGTACTTGGGGGGAATTTTTACGAGCAGTACTTC,CSASVLGGNFYEQYF
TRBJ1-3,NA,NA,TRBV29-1,TGCAGCGTTGAGAGTCCAGGGACTGGCGACACCATATATTTT,CSVESPGTGDTIYF
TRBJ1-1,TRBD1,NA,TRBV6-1,TGTGCCAGCAGTGAAGCGGGCAGGGGGCAGACTGAAGCTTTCTTT,CASSEAGRGQTEAFF
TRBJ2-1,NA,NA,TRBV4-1,TGCGCCAGCAGCCAAGATCCCGGCAATGAGCAGTTCTTC,CASSQDPGNEQFF
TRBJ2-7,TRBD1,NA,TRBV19,TGTGCCAGTAGTATCGGACAGGGACTCTACGAGCAGTACTTC,CASSIGQGLYEQYF
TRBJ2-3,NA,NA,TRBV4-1,TGCGCCAGCAGCGACCGGGGGAACGAAGATACGCAGTATTTT,CASSDRGNEDTQYF
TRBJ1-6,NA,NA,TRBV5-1,TGCGCCAGCAGCTTAGACTCAGGGCGTTCACCCCTCCACTTT,CASSLDSGRSPLHF
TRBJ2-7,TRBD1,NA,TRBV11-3,TGTGCCAGCAGCGGCGGACAGGGGGCAAGGTACGAGCAGTACTTC,CASSGGQGARYEQYF
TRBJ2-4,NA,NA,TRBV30,TGTGCCAACGGAGAGGGGGGGCAGGAAAACATTCAGTACTTC,CANGEGGQENIQYF
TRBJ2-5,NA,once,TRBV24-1,TGTGCCACCAGTGATTCCGGACGGGGTGAGACCCAGTACTTC,CATSDSGRGETQYF
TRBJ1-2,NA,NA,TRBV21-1,TGTGCCAGCAGCAAAGGGGCTAAGGGCTACACCTTC,CASSKGAKGYTF
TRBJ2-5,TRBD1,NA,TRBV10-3,TGTGCCATCAGCCCGGGACAGGGAGTCGGAGAGACCCAGTACTTC,CAISPGQGVGETQYF
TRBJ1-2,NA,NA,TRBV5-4,TGTGCCAGCAGCTTGAAACAGCCAAATAACTATGGCTACACCTTC,CASSLKQPNNYGYTF
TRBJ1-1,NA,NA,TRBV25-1,TGTGCCAGCAGTGACAGACAGACTGAAGCTTTCTTT,CASSDRQTEAFF
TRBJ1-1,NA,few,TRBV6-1,TGTGCCAGCAGTGAATCGAGACGGGAAGGCCGGAGAAACACTGAAGCTTTCTTT,CASSESRREGRRNTEAFF
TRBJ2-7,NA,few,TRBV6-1,TGTGCCAGCAGTGAAATAAGAGGCCCCACGCCCCTCGAGCAGTACTTC,CASSEIRGPTPLEQYF
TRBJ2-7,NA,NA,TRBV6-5,TGTGCCAGCAGTCCCACCGCGGGCAGTTACTACGAGCAGTACTTC,CASSPTAGSYYEQYF
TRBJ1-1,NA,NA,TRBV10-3,TGTGCCGGCAGTGGTGGGGGCGTAGCTGAAGCTTTCTTT,CAGSGGGVAEAFF
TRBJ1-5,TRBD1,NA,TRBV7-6,TGTGCCAGCAGCCCAAGAAGGACAGGGGGTGGCAATCAGCCCCAGCATTTT,CASSPRRTGGGNQPQHF
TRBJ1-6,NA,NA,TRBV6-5,TGTGCCACCATAGGACCGCTCAGGGGCCCTTCACCCCTCCACTTT,CATIGPLRGPSPLHF
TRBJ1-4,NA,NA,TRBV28,TGTGCCAGTTGTGGAGGGGATAATGAAAAACTGTTTTTT,CASCGGDNEKLFF
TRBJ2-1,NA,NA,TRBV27,TGTGCCAGCAGTTTAGGTAGTGTTGGGGCCCATGAGCAGTTCTTC,CASSLGSVGAHEQFF
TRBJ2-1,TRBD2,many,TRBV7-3,TGTGCCAGCAGCCTAAAGTCCAGCGGGGGCGGGCAGTTCTTC,CASSLKSSGGGQFF